These T cell receptor beta chains were read from a single sample in a study of shared clonotypes between healthy human individuals. TCRdb's copy holds only in-frame clones and misses some; the assay was immunoSEQ multiplex PCR. The sample records 2 million to 2.5 million clones, approximately 93% being singletons. The sequencing sample was made of naive CD4+ T cells from PBMCs. The receptors were sampled from a man aged 18 to 35 in good health. Some clones in this sample may be carry-over from other donors' samples. The CDR3 runs from the conserved cysteine through the conserved F or W. A D gene is named only where the DNA matches it firmly.

D gene: -
J gene: TRBJ1-2
V gene: TRBV10-3
CDR3 protein: CAITPGLTDSYGYTF
CDR3 DNA: TGTGCCATCACCCCAGGCTTGACCGACAGCTATGGCTACACCTTC

D gene: -
J gene: TRBJ2-7
V gene: TRBV6-6
CDR3 protein: CASSYSWQENSYEQYF
CDR3 DNA: TGTGCCAGCAGTTACTCTTGGCAGGAGAACTCCTACGAGCAGTACTTC

D gene: -
J gene: TRBJ1-5
V gene: TRBV15
CDR3 protein: CATSREGSPNQPQHF
CDR3 DNA: TGTGCCACCAGCAGAGAAGGGAGTCCAAATCAGCCCCAGCATTTT

D gene: -
J gene: TRBJ2-7
V gene: TRBV18
CDR3 protein: CASSPVGPPSYEQYF
CDR3 DNA: TGTGCCAGCTCACCGGTGGGGCCCCCGAGCTACGAGCAGTACTTC

D gene: -
J gene: TRBJ2-7
V gene: TRBV28
CDR3 protein: CASSERAGVIWEQYF
CDR3 DNA: TGTGCCAGCAGCGAAAGGGCAGGGGTCATCTGGGAGCAGTACTTC

D gene: -
J gene: TRBJ2-1
V gene: TRBV29-1
CDR3 protein: CSVVVGQPYNEQFF
CDR3 DNA: TGCAGCGTTGTTGTCGGACAACCCTACAATGAGCAGTTCTTC

D gene: TRBD1
J gene: TRBJ2-3
V gene: TRBV30
CDR3 protein: CAWSLDRAADTQYF
CDR3 DNA: TGTGCCTGGAGCCTCGACAGGGCGGCAGATACGCAGTATTTT

D gene: -
J gene: TRBJ2-1
V gene: TRBV5-4
CDR3 protein: CASSPIAAPHEQFF
CDR3 DNA: TGTGCCAGCAGCCCCATTGCTGCTCCCCATGAGCAGTTCTTC

D gene: -
J gene: TRBJ1-1
V gene: TRBV28
CDR3 protein: CASSLNGGTEAFF
CDR3 DNA: TGTGCCAGCAGTTTGAATGGCGGTACTGAAGCTTTCTTT

D gene: -
J gene: TRBJ2-1
V gene: TRBV2
CDR3 protein: CASSDGLGNEQFF
CDR3 DNA: TGTGCCAGCAGTGACGGGTTAGGAAATGAGCAGTTCTTC

D gene: TRBD2
J gene: TRBJ2-3
V gene: TRBV11-2
CDR3 protein: CASSLAMLAGFTDTQYF
CDR3 DNA: TGTGCCAGCAGCTTAGCTATGCTAGCGGGGTTCACAGATACGCAGTATTTT